Listed below are T cell receptor beta chains from one sample, sequenced in a study of T and B cells in COVID-19 patients. TCRdb reprocessed the multiplex PCR reads with MiXCR, giving one entry per CDR3 protein. This sample has around 28,000 distinct CDR3 sequences, with approximately 30% found just once. The sample taken for sequencing was blood. Receptors originate from a human donor who had recovered from COVID-19. The CDR3 runs from the conserved cysteine through the conserved F or W. D genes are given only for firm matches. Expanded clones are given a class, and other clones once, few, many or no size at all.

d_call,clone_size,v_call,j_call,cdr3_nt,cdr3_aa
TRBD1,NA,TRBV7-2,TRBJ2-7,TGTGCCAGCAGCCCTAGACAGGGGTCTTCCTACGAGCAGTACTTC,CASSPRQGSSYEQYF
NA,few,TRBV19,TRBJ2-4,TGTGCCAGTACAAGAGGGACCAGACAAGCCAAAAACATTCAGTACTTC,CASTRGTRQAKNIQYF
NA,NA,TRBV4-2,TRBJ1-6,TGTGCCAGCAGCCAAGAGTACGGGCTTAATTCACCCCTCCACTTT,CASSQEYGLNSPLHF
NA,NA,TRBV7-2,TRBJ2-3,TGTGCCAGCAGCTCTCTAGGGACTAGCACAGATACGCAGTATTTT,CASSSLGTSTDTQYF
NA,many,TRBV29-1,TRBJ1-1,TGCAGCGTTGAAGGACAGCGATGGGTAACGGACACTGAAGCTTTCTTT,CSVEGQRWVTDTEAFF
NA,NA,TRBV6-5,TRBJ1-1,TGTGCCAGCGGGCCAGGTGGGAACACTGAAGCTTTCTTT,CASGPGGNTEAFF
TRBD2,NA,TRBV7-3,TRBJ2-3,TGTGCCAGCAGCTTACGGACTAGCTCCAGGACAGATACGCAGTATTTT,CASSLRTSSRTDTQYF
NA,many,TRBV6-5,TRBJ2-5,TGTGCCAGCAGTTCCGGGATCTACCCAGAGACCCAGTACTTC,CASSSGIYPETQYF
TRBD1,many,TRBV6-5,TRBJ2-7,TGTGCCAGCAGCGTTACGGACAGGGATGGCGAGCAGTACTTC,CASSVTDRDGEQYF
TRBD1,many,TRBV15,TRBJ2-1,TGTGCCACCAGCAGGACAGGGTCCTACAATGAGCAGTTCTTC,CATSRTGSYNEQFF
NA,NA,TRBV12-3/TRBV12-4,TRBJ1-2,TGTGCCAGCAGTTTCGACATGTCTAGCTATGGCTACACCTTC,CASSFDMSSYGYTF
NA,many,TRBV6-5,TRBJ2-7,TGTGCCAGCAGTTACGGCCAAACCCCACGACAGGAGCAGTACTTC,CASSYGQTPRQEQYF
NA,many,TRBV27,TRBJ2-2,TGTGCCAGCAGTAGCCCGAGGGACGTCGGGAGCACCGGGGAGCTGTTTTTT,CASSSPRDVGSTGELFF
NA,NA,TRBV7-9,TRBJ2-2,TGTGCCAGCACCTGGGACGGCACCGGGGAGCTGTTTTTT,CASTWDGTGELFF
NA,few,TRBV5-1,TRBJ2-2,TGCGCCAGCAGCCGGGGCGGGCTAAACACCGGGGAGCTGTTTTTT,CASSRGGLNTGELFF
NA,few,TRBV5-1,TRBJ1-1,TGCGCCAGCAGCTTGCGGGCGGGTAACACTGAAGCTTTCTTT,CASSLRAGNTEAFF
NA,NA,TRBV20-1,TRBJ1-1,TGCAGTGCTAGACAGGGGCGGAACACTGAAGCTTTCTTT,CSARQGRNTEAFF
NA,medium-sized,TRBV19,TRBJ2-2,TGTGCCACCGGGGGGCGGGATAACACCGGGGAGCTGTTTTTT,CATGGRDNTGELFF
NA,few,TRBV5-6,TRBJ2-7,TGTGCCAGCAGCTTGGTAGTAGGTGGTGGCGAGCAGTACTTC,CASSLVVGGGEQYF
NA,medium-sized,TRBV19,TRBJ2-1,TGTGCCAGTATTTCACCCGCGGGAAAGCAGTTCTTC,CASISPAGKQFF
TRBD2,NA,TRBV6-2/TRBV6-3,TRBJ2-7,TGTGCCAGCATCCTACGGGGGGATTACCCCTACGAGCAGTACTTC,CASILRGDYPYEQYF
NA,few,TRBV12-3/TRBV12-4,TRBJ1-6,TGTGCCAGCAGGAACCAAACAGGGAGCGGTTCACCCCTCCACTTT,CASRNQTGSGSPLHF
NA,few,TRBV18,TRBJ1-6,TGTGCCAGCTCACCCGGAGGGGGATCGCCCCTCCACTTT,CASSPGGGSPLHF
NA,NA,TRBV12-3/TRBV12-4,TRBJ2-1,TGTGCCAGCAGACGTTACTCCCCGGTGAGGCAGGGGGAGCAGTTCTTC,CASRRYSPVRQGEQFF
TRBD2,few,TRBV5-6,TRBJ2-5,TGTGCCAGCAGCTTCTGGGAGAGCGGGGGCAGGGAGACCCAGTACTTC,CASSFWESGGRETQYF
TRBD2,once,TRBV30,TRBJ2-1,TGTGCCTGGAGGGGACTAGCCACCGGCTCCGAGCAGTTCTTC,CAWRGLATGSEQFF
NA,few,TRBV7-6,TRBJ2-1,TGTGCCAGCAGCCCTCAGGGCTTCGGGACCGATGAGCAGTTCTTC,CASSPQGFGTDEQFF
NA,NA,TRBV6-5,TRBJ1-5,TGTGCCAGCAGTTACTCGACATACCGGGGCAATCAGCCCCAGCATTTT,CASSYSTYRGNQPQHF
NA,few,TRBV27,TRBJ1-2,TGTGCCAGCACTCCATCGCCGGGGGGTGTAAGCTACACCTTC,CASTPSPGGVSYTF
NA,medium-sized,TRBV19,TRBJ2-1,TGTGCCAGTAGTCCAGGGATAGCAGCTGAGCAGTTCTTC,CASSPGIAAEQFF
NA,NA,TRBV12-3/TRBV12-4,TRBJ1-3,TGTGCCAGCAGCCCTCGTGGGGACACCATATATTTT,CASSPRGDTIYF